Presented here are 24 T cell receptor beta chains from one specimen sequenced in a study of OX40 agonist ivuxolimab in advanced cancers. Method: immunoSEQ multiplex PCR; TCRdb's copy keeps in-frame clones and lacks some. The sample yields 10,000 or so clones, 60% to 75% seen once. Sequencing used CD4+ or CD8+ T cells sorted from blood, obtained in a trial of the OX40 agonist ivuxolimab. These receptors all stem from an adult with an advanced solid tumor such as melanoma, head and neck, liver or kidney cancer.

By proportion, this clone is medium-sized. This chain uses TRBV27 with TRBJ1-2; D gene ambiguous. From germline, CDR1 is MNHEY and CDR2 SMNVEV (reference sequence). V was trimmed by 5 bases and J by 0 bases, leaving 13 bases between them. The CDR3 covers 15 residues. The CDR3 nucleotides read TGTGCCAGCAGTCCCTCCCAGGTCGCTAACTATGGCTACACCTTC. This codes for CASSPSQVANYGYTF.

This rearrangement joins TRBV27 to TRBJ2-2; unclear D gene. Germline V gene sequence: CDR1 MNHEY, CDR2 SMNVEV (reference sequence). The CDR3 runs 15 residues. Between the trimmed V and J ends, which lost 6 bases and 0 bases, there was a span of 11 bases. DNA of the CDR3: TGTGCCAGCAGACCAGACATAACGAACACCGGGGAGCTGTTTTTT. This sequence encodes CASRPDITNTGELFF.

The chain combines TRBV5-4 with TRBJ2-3, with D uncertain. The germline V and J ends were trimmed by 4 bases and 3 bases, with 6 bases remaining between them. This CDR3 spans 12 amino acids. Germline V CDR1 and CDR2: SGHNT, YYREEE (reference sequence). The CDR3 DNA reads TGTGCCAGCAGCGGGTTTACAGATACGCAGTATTTT. Residues: CASSGFTDTQYF.

The chain links TRBV11-2 to TRBJ2-2; D may match TRBD1 or TRBD2 (5 bases each). The CDR3 sequence is 15 residues long. V lost 5 bases and J lost 4, with 14 bases in between. CDR1 and CDR2 (germline): SGHAT, FQNNGV. The DNA of the CDR3 is TGTGCCAGCAGCCTCGGGGCTGGCCCCACCGGGGAGCTGTTTTTT. It codes for CASSLGAGPTGELFF.

A single count supports this clone. At one of its ends the junction is not consistent with the germline gene, which may arise from a read error. The rearrangement joins TRBV7-6 to TRBJ1-1; maybe TRBD1 (5 bases). The length of the CDR3 is 16 residues. Germline CDR1 and CDR2: SGHVS and FNYEAQ. CDR3 DNA: TGTGCCAGCACCTTATTATTGACAGCCGCTTGGCCTGAAGCTTTCTTT. Its translation is CASTLLLTAAWPEAFF.

This clone was counted a few times. The chain links TRBV5-6 to TRBJ1-1, with unresolved D. Trimming removed 4 bases at V and 1 base at J, with 8 bases between. The CDR3 is 13 residues long. Germline-derived CDR1 and CDR2 are SGHDT and YYEEEE. CDR3 sequence: CASSKGRNTEAFF. In nucleotides, the CDR3 is TGTGCCAGCAGCAAAGGGAGGAACACTGAAGCTTTCTTT.

This clone was seen just once. The rearrangement uses TRBV4-1 and TRBJ1-2; D is possibly TRBD1 (5 bases). This CDR3 has 15 residues. Trimming removed 2 bases from V and 2 bases from J, with 12 bases in between. Germline values: CDR1 MGHRA, CDR2 YSYEKL. CDR3 sequence reads: CASSQTTEINYGYTF. The CDR3 DNA is TGCGCCAGCAGCCAAACGACAGAAATCAACTATGGCTACACCTTC.

This clone appeared a few times. The chain is built from TRBV27 and TRBJ1-2; D gene unclear. CDR3 length equals 12 residues. The germline gives CDR1 MNHEY, CDR2 SMNVEV (reference sequence). Trimming pared 4 bases from V and 2 bases from J, leaving 5 bases between. The CDR3 DNA follows: TGTGCCAGCAGTTCCCCCAACTATGGCTACACCTTC. Translation: CASSSPNYGYTF.

In its sample, this clone is medium-sized. This sequence joins TRBV5-4 and TRBJ2-5; D may be TRBD2 (6 bases). The CDR3 has 13 amino acids. The V and J ends lost 1 base and 5 bases respectively, with 9 bases between them. CDR1 and CDR2 (germline): SGHNT, YYREEE (reference sequence). CDR3 in amino acids: CASSLPSEETQYF. Written as DNA, the CDR3 is TGTGCCAGCAGCTTGCCTAGCGAGGAGACCCAGTACTTC.

The chain combines TRBV2 with TRBJ2-1; D remains ambiguous. The ends were cut back, 3 bases at V and 8 bases at J, with 14 bases in the middle. The CDR3 is 14 amino acids. In germline, CDR1 is SNHLY, CDR2 FYNNEI. The chain's CDR3 is CASSDLVGIDEQFF. The CDR3 nucleotides read TGTGCCAGCAGTGACCTAGTGGGGATCGATGAGCAGTTCTTC. Full variable domain (remainder filled in from reference TRBV2 and TRBJ2-1): EPEVTQTPSHQVTQMGQEVILRCVPISNHLYFYWYRQILGQKVEFLVSFYNNEISEKSEIFDDQFSVERPDGSNFTLKIRSTKLEDSAMYFCASSDLVGIDEQFFGPGTRLTVL.

The chain uses TRBV19 and TRBJ1-3, with TRBD1 as a possible D gene (6 bases). This CDR3 is 15 amino acids long. The V end lost 5 bases, the J end lost 2 bases, and 13 bases lay between the germline ends. Germline loops: CDR1 LNHDA, CDR2 SQIVND (reference sequence). The CDR3 here is CASSPYTGPGNTIYF. The CDR3 nucleotides read TGTGCCAGTAGTCCGTATACAGGGCCTGGAAACACCATATATTTT.

V and J are TRBV7-3 and TRBJ2-7; possible D gene TRBD1, 5 bases. This CDR3 region has 11 residues. CDR1 and CDR2 (germline): SGHTA, FQGTGA. V was shortened by 8 bases and J by 5 bases, with 10 bases between the two germline ends. CDR3 DNA: TGTGCCAGCTCGATCAGGGACGAGCAGTACTTC. This encodes CASSIRDEQYF.

There are a few counts of this clone. This sequence joins TRBV13 and TRBJ1-2, with 10 bases matching TRBD1. Per germline, CDR1 PRHDT and CDR2 FYEKMQ (reference sequence). With 1 base clipped from V and 8 bases from J, the junction kept 7 bases outside the gene matches. The CDR3 contains 15 residues. The CDR3 reads CASSLEADRGRGYTF. The CDR3 nucleotides are TGTGCCAGCAGCTTAGAGGCCGACAGGGGGCGCGGCTACACCTTC.

The chain combines TRBV27 with TRBJ2-7; 7 bases are shared with TRBD1. In germline, CDR1 is MNHEY, CDR2 SMNVEV (reference sequence). CDR3 length: 13 amino acids. The ends lost 4 bases at V and 0 bases at J; junction bases unmatched: 0. CDR3 sequence reads: CASSWTGSYEQYF. In DNA form, the CDR3 reads TGTGCCAGCAGTTGGACAGGCTCCTACGAGCAGTACTTC.

The chain couples TRBV7-9 to TRBJ1-2, with 11 positions matching TRBD1. CDR1 and CDR2 from the germline V gene are SEHNR and FQNEAQ (reference sequence). This CDR3 is built from 18 residues. With V trimmed by 7 bases and J by 5 bases, 18 bases remained unmatched. The chain's CDR3 is CASTGDRGAQPPQYGYTF. In DNA, the CDR3 is TGTGCCAGCACCGGGGACAGGGGGGCGCAGCCTCCTCAGTATGGCTACACCTTC.

The chain links TRBV19 to TRBJ2-7; maybe TRBD2 (6 bases). The V gene lost 5 bases and the J gene lost 6 bases, with 8 bases spanning the gap. The CDR3 extends over 11 amino acids. CDR1 is LNHDA and CDR2 is SQIVND in the germline V gene (reference sequence). DNA for the CDR3: TGTGCCAGTAGTGGAGGGAGCGAGCAGTACTTC. It translates to CASSGGSEQYF.

The V and J genes are TRBV18 and TRBJ2-2; 7 nucleotides match TRBD1. Trimming removed 5 bases from V and 5 bases from J; junction bases left unmatched: 8. Germline CDR1 is KGHSH and CDR2 is LQKENI. This CDR3 contains 15 residues. CDR3: CASSTGTDITGELFF. For the CDR3, the DNA is TGTGCCAGCTCAACCGGGACAGATATTACCGGGGAGCTGTTTTTT.

The chain links TRBV6-1 to TRBJ2-3, with TRBD2 identical over 9 bases. Looked up from germline, CDR1 is MNHNS and CDR2 is SASEGT. This CDR3 contains 16 residues. With V trimmed by 4 bases and J by 2 bases, 7 bases remained unmatched. CDR3 protein: CASSVGTSRSTDTQYF. The CDR3 DNA reads TGTGCCAGCAGTGTGGGGACTAGCAGATCCACAGATACGCAGTATTTT.

This sequence joins TRBV10-2 and TRBJ2-7; 8 bases match TRBD2. The CDR3 is made up of 14 amino acids. Germline CDR1 reads WSHSY; CDR2 reads SAAADI. J was trimmed by 3 bases and V by 8 bases; bases with no gene match: 9. The DNA of the CDR3 is TGCGCCAGCGGACTAGCTGAAATTTTCTACGAGCAGTACTTC. Translating it yields CASGLAEIFYEQYF.

There are a few counts of this clone. V gene TRBV10-3 combines with J gene TRBJ1-1, with D hard to call. The length of the CDR3 is 11 residues. Germline lookup yields CDR1 ENHRY and CDR2 SYGVKD. The V end lost 5 bases, the J end lost 3 bases, and 4 bases lay between the germline ends. The CDR3 sequence: CAISSYTEAFF. The CDR3 DNA sequence: TGTGCCATCAGTTCGTACACTGAAGCTTTCTTT.

The chain recombines TRBV29-1 with TRBJ2-3; 9 bases agree with TRBD2. From germline, CDR1 is SQVTM and CDR2 ANQGSEA. V lost 1 base, J lost 6 bases, and 5 bases stayed unmatched. The CDR3 runs to 14 residues. CDR3 in DNA: TGCAGCGTTGAAGGGACTAGCGTTACCGATACGCAGTATTTT. Encoded protein: CSVEGTSVTDTQYF.

The V gene is TRBV28, the J gene TRBJ2-7; 8 bases fit TRBD2. Germline trimming cut 3 bases from V and 2 bases from J; bases unmatched to any gene: 6. Germline CDR1 MDHEN, CDR2 SYDVKM. CDR3 length equals 15 residues. The CDR3 region has the DNA TGTGCCAGCAGTTTGGGGACTAGTATAGCCTACGAGCAGTACTTC. Translated, it gives CASSLGTSIAYEQYF.

By proportion, this clone is medium-sized. This rearrangement joins TRBV6-5 to TRBJ2-1; no reliable D call. This CDR3 has 13 amino acids. V dropped 6 bases and J dropped 6 bases, with 12 bases sitting between them. CDR1 is MNHEY and CDR2 is SVGAGI in the germline V gene. In nucleotides, the CDR3 is TGTGCCAGCAGCCTCATTGCGGCCAATGAGCAGTTCTTC. This gives the protein CASSLIAANEQFF.

The chain has TRBV27 and TRBJ2-1; D is unclear. The CDR3 loop spans 16 amino acids. V lost 3 bases, J lost 0 bases, and 12 bases lay in between. Germline values: CDR1 MNHEY, CDR2 SMNVEV (reference sequence). The CDR3, as DNA: TGTGCCAGCAGTTTGGACCTCTCTAACTCCTACAATGAGCAGTTCTTC. Its protein is CASSLDLSNSYNEQFF.